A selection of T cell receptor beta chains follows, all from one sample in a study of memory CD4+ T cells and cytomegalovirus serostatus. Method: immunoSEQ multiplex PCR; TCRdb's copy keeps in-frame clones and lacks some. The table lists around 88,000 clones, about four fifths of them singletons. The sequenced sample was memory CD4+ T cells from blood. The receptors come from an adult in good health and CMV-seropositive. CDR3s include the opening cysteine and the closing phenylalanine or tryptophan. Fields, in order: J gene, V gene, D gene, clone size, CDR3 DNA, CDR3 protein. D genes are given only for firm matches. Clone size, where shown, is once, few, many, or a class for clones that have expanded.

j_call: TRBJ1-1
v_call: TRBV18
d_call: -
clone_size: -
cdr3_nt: TGTGCCAGCTCACCACCGACAGGCAGCACTGAAGCTTTCTTT
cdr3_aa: CASSPPTGSTEAFF

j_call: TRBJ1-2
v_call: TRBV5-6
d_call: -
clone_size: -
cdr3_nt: TGTGCCAGCAGCTCAGGATATGGCTACACCTTC
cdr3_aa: CASSSGYGYTF

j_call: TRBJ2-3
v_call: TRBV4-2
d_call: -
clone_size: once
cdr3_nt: TGTGCCAGCAGCCGCACCGGGGCCACCCAAGGGGATACGCAGTATTTT
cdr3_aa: CASSRTGATQGDTQYF

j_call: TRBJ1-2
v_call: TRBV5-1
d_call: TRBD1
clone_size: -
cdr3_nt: TGCGCCAGCGGGGAACAGGGGTTGGACTATGGCTACACCTTC
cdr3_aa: CASGEQGLDYGYTF

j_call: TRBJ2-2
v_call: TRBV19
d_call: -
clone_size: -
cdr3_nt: TGTGCCAGTTCGGTACAGGACACCGGGGAGCTGTTTTTT
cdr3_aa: CASSVQDTGELFF

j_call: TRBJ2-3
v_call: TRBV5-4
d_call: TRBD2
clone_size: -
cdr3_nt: TGTGCCAGCAGCTTGCCCAGCGGGAGTTCAGATACGCAGTATTTT
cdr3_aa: CASSLPSGSSDTQYF

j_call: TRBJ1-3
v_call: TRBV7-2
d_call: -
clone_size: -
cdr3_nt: TGTGCCAGCAGCCGCTTCCCCTTCTTAGGAGGAAACACCATATATTTT
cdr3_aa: CASSRFPFLGGNTIYF

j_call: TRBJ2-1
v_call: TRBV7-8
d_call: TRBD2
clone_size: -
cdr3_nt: TGTGCCAGCAGACGGACTAGCGGAGGTACGGATGAGCAGTTCTTC
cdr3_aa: CASRRTSGGTDEQFF

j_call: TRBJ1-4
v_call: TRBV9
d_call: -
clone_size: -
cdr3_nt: TGTGCCAGCAGCAGTCGGACTAATGAAAAACTGTTTTTT
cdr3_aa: CASSSRTNEKLFF

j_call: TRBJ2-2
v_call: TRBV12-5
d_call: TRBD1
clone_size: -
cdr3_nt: TGTGCTAGTGGGGACCGGGACAGGGGGTATAGCACCGGGGAGCTGTTTTTT
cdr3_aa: CASGDRDRGYSTGELFF

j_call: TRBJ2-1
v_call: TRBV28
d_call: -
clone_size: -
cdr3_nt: TGTGCCAGCAGTCCCCCAGTAGGGGGGGGACAGGATGAGCAGTTCTTC
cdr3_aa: CASSPPVGGGQDEQFF

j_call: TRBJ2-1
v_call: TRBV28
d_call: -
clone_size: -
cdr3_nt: TGTGCCAGCAGTGGCCCGGTCCCCGCTGAGCAGTTCTTC
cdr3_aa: CASSGPVPAEQFF

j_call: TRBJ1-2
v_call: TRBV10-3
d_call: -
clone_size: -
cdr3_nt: TGTGCCTCGAGGTGGAGGGATGAATATGGCTACACCTTC
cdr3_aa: CASRWRDEYGYTF

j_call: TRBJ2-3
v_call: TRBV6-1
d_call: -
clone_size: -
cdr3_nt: TGTGCCAGCAGTGCTGGGATTGGCGGGAGCACAGATACGCAGTATTTT
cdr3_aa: CASSAGIGGSTDTQYF

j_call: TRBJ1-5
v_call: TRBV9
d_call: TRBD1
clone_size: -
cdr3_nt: TGTGCCAGCAGCGGGACAGGGCTAGATCAGCCCCAGCATTTT
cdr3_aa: CASSGTGLDQPQHF

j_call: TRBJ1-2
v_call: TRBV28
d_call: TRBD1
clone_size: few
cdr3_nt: TGTGCCAGCACCTCAGGGGGCTCTGGCTACACCTTC
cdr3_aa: CASTSGGSGYTF

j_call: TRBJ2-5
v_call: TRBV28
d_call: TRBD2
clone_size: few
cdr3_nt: TGTGCCAGCACCTCGCGGGCTAGCGGGAGGGGAGAGACCCAGTACTTC
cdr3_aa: CASTSRASGRGETQYF

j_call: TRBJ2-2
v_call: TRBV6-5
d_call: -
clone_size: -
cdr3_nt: TGTGCCAGCAGTTACTCGGCCGGGTCCGGGGAGCTGTTTTTT
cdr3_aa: CASSYSAGSGELFF

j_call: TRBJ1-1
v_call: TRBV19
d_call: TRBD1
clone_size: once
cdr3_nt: TGTGCCAGTAGTATAGGGAGGGGGCGCGGGACTGAAGCTTTCTTT
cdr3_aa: CASSIGRGRGTEAFF

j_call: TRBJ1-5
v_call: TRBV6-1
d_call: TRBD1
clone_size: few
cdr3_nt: TGTGCCAGCAGTCAGCAGACAGGGTTAAATCAGCCCCAGCATTTT
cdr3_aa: CASSQQTGLNQPQHF

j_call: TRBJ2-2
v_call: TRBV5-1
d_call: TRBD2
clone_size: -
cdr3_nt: TGCGCCAGCAGCTTGGATAGCGGGAGGGCCGGCACCGGGGAGCTGTTTTTT
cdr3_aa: CASSLDSGRAGTGELFF

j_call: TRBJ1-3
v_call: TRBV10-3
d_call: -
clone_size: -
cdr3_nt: TGTGCCATCAGTGCGGGACTCCCATTCTCTGGAAACACCATATATTTT
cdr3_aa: CAISAGLPFSGNTIYF

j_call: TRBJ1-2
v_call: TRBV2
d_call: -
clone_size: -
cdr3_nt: TGTGCCAGCAGTGAAGCGGGCAGGGGATATGGCTACACCTTC
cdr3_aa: CASSEAGRGYGYTF

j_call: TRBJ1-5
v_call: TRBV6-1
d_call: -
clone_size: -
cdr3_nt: TGTGCCAGCAGTACGGCAGGGGCTAGGTATCAGCCCCAGCATTTT
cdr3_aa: CASSTAGARYQPQHF

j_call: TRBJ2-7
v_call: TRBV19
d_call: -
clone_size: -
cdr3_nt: TGTGCCAGTAGTCGCGCCCCTTGGAGCGGAACCTACGAGCAGTACTTC
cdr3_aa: CASSRAPWSGTYEQYF

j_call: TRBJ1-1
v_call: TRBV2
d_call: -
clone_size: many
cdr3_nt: TGTGCCAGCAGTGAATTTGGGGCGTACACTGAAGCTTTCTTT
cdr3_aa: CASSEFGAYTEAFF

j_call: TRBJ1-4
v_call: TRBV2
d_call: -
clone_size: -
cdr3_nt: TGTGCCAGCAGTGAAGCTTCCGGGGTCGAAAAACTGTTTTTT
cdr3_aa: CASSEASGVEKLFF

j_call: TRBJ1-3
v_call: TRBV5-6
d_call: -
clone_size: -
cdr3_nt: TGTGCCAGCAGCCCACTCAGGGATCTGAGCTCTGGAAACACCATATATTTT
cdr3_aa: CASSPLRDLSSGNTIYF

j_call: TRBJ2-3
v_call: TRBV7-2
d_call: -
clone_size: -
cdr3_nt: TGTGCCAGCAGCCTCTCTAGGGGAGCGAATACGCAGTATTTT
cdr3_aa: CASSLSRGANTQYF

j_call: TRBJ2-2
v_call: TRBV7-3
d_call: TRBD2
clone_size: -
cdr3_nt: TGTGCCAGCCGGAGCGGGAGCAGTTACACCGGGGAGCTGTTTTTT
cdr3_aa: CASRSGSSYTGELFF

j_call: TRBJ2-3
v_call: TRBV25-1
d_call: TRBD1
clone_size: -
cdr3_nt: TGTGCCAGCAGTGAATTGAGGACAGGGAGCACAGATACGCAGTATTTT
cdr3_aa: CASSELRTGSTDTQYF

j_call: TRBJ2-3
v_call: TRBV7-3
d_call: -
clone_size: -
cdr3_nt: TGTGCCAGCAGCCCTGCCATTACTACAGATACGCAGTATTTT
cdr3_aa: CASSPAITTDTQYF

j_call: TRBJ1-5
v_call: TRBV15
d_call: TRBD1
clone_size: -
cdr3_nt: TGTGCCACCAGCAGACAACAGGGGGCGACTCAGCCCCAGCATTTT
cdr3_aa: CATSRQQGATQPQHF

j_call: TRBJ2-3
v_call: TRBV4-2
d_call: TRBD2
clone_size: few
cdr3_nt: TGTGCCAGCAGCCAAGAACTAGCGGGAGTAGATACGCAGTATTTT
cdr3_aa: CASSQELAGVDTQYF

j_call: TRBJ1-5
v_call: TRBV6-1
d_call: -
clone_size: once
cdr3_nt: TGTGCCAGCATATGGCAGCTCTATAGCAATCAGCCCCAGCATTTT
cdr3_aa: CASIWQLYSNQPQHF

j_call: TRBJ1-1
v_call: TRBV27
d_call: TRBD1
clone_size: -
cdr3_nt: TGTGCCAGCAGTTTATTCCTCGGGACAGGGCCATTAGAAGCTTTCTTT
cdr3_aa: CASSLFLGTGPLEAFF

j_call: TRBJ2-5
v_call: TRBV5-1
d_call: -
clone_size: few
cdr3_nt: TGCGCCAGCAGCTTGCTGGTTCGGGAGACCCAGTACTTC
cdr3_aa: CASSLLVRETQYF